These 10 T cell receptor beta chains originate from one sample sequenced in a study of early T cells in non-severe SARS-CoV-2 infection. TCRdb called the 5' RACE reads again in MiXCR, with one record for every CDR3 protein. The sample lists approximately 100,000 distinct CDR3 sequences; around a sixth were seen once. The sample comprised whole blood. These receptor sequences come from an adult who was a healthcare worker with PCR-confirmed SARS-CoV-2 infection or an uninfected control (not recorded which).

The rearrangement links TRBV29-1 to TRBJ1-2, with TRBD1 matching 7 bases. CDR3 length: 12 amino acids. CDR1 and CDR2 from the germline V gene are SQVTM and ANQGSEA. V was pared by 7 bases and J by 3 bases, with 5 bases of the junction left unmatched. The DNA for the CDR3 is TGCAGCGCCAGTGACAGGGACTATGGCTACACCTTC. It yields the protein CSASDRDYGYTF.

This clonotype was seen repeatedly, ten times or more. V gene TRBV7-2 combines with J gene TRBJ2-1, with unresolved D. Germline values: CDR1 SGHTA, CDR2 FQGNSA. Trimming left V 2 bases short and J 2 bases short, with 13 bases between. The CDR3 contains 16 residues. CDR3 DNA sequence: TGTGCCAGCAGCTTAAGAAAAGGGCATGCCTACAATGAGCAGTTCTTC. As protein: CASSLRKGHAYNEQFF.

This clonotype was observed a few times. This chain uses TRBV7-9 with TRBJ2-7; a possible D gene is TRBD1 (5 bases). Trimming cost V 1 base and J 4 bases, with 11 bases left between them. This CDR3 comprises 14 residues. Germline values: CDR1 SEHNR, CDR2 FQNEAQ (reference sequence). CDR3 in DNA: TGTGCCAGCAGCTTAGGTACAGGCGTGTACGAGCAGTACTTC. It is translated as CASSLGTGVYEQYF.

The chain combines TRBV28 with TRBJ2-7; the D gene is possibly TRBD1 (6 bases). CDR3 size: 13 residues. V was shortened by 2 bases and J by 6 bases, with 11 bases between the two germline ends. In germline, CDR1 is MDHEN, CDR2 SYDVKM. The CDR3, as DNA: TGTGCCAGCAGTTTACAACAGGGCGGCGAGCAGTACTTC. Amino acid sequence: CASSLQQGGEQYF.

This clonotype has only a few counts. The rearrangement uses TRBV5-6 and TRBJ1-5; 8 nucleotides align to TRBD1. The CDR3 spans 14 residues. Germline values: CDR1 SGHDT, CDR2 YYEEEE. Germline trimming cut 3 bases from V and 7 bases from J; bases unmatched to any gene: 6. CDR3 loop: CASSSGQGGQPQHF. In DNA, the CDR3 is TGTGCCAGCAGCTCCGGACAGGGCGGGCAGCCCCAGCATTTT.

The chain is built from TRBV28 and TRBJ2-3; D is ambiguous. The CDR3 totals 16 residues. The V end was cut by 2 bases, the J end by 3 bases, with 15 bases between. Germline CDR1 MDHEN, CDR2 SYDVKM. CDR3 DNA sequence: TGTGCCAGCAGTTTACGGGCAGGCTCAAGTACAGATACGCAGTATTTT. Translated, it gives CASSLRAGSSTDTQYF.

Many counts were recorded for this clonotype. The V and J genes are TRBV5-4 and TRBJ1-1; no firm D call. Germline assignment: CDR1 SGHNT and CDR2 YYREEE (reference sequence). V was clipped by 0 bases and J by 2 bases, with 23 bases between them. This CDR3 is 19 amino acids long. The CDR3 DNA reads as TGTGCCAGCAGCTTGGGCGTACCTAACCGGGCTGTGTTAAACACTGAAGCTTTCTTT. Translation: CASSLGVPNRAVLNTEAFF.

This sequence joins TRBV28 and TRBJ2-5; no clear D. Trimming took 3 bases from V and 5 from J, leaving 4 bases between them. Germline CDR1 is MDHEN and CDR2 is SYDVKM. This CDR3 comprises 11 residues. The CDR3 sequence is CASSFRETQYF. The CDR3 coding sequence is TGTGCCAGCAGTTTCAGGGAGACCCAGTACTTC.

This chain joins TRBV5-6 and TRBJ2-5; D gene ambiguous. This CDR3 comprises 14 residues. The ends were cut back, 3 bases at V and 5 bases at J, with 14 bases in the middle. Germline lookup yields CDR1 SGHDT and CDR2 YYEEEE. The chain's CDR3 is CASSSGPELETQYF. The CDR3 coding sequence is TGTGCCAGCAGCTCCGGTCCGGAATTGGAGACCCAGTACTTC. The whole variable domain, remainder taken from reference TRBV5-6 and TRBJ2-5, is DAGVTQSPTHLIKTRGQQVTLRCSPKSGHDTVSWYQQALGQGPQFIFQYYEEEERQRGNFPDRFSGHQFPNYSSELNVNALLLGDSALYLCASSSGPELETQYFGPGTRLLVL.

The rearrangement joins TRBV11-2 to TRBJ2-1, with D possibly TRBD1 on 5 matching bases. Looked up from germline, CDR1 is SGHAT and CDR2 is FQNNGV. Trimming took 1 base from V and 0 from J, leaving 10 bases between them. CDR3 length: 16 residues. The chain's CDR3 is CASSLVQGFSYNEQFF. CDR3 in DNA: TGTGCCAGCAGCTTAGTTCAGGGCTTCTCCTACAATGAGCAGTTCTTC.